This TCR beta chain appears in the sequencing data of a study of T-cell memory formation after mild COVID-19. Study observations and caveats: Clones which contracted sat mainly in CM and EM if CD4+, and in EMRA if CD8+. Second-wave clones reaching peak frequency on day 37 lacked confirmed SARS-CoV-2 specificity.

Each CDR3 protein gets one entry after TCRdb re-called the 5' RACE reads with MiXCR. Here the sample spans 5,000 or so distinct CDR3 sequences, under 55% being singletons. This CDR3 spans 14 amino acids. V shed 5 bases and J 6 bases; nucleotides not matched to a gene: 7. From germline, CDR1 is MRHNA and CDR2 SNTAGT. This clonotype is termed medium-sized. Antigen specificity is unknown. Sequenced input: PBMCs or a T cell subset sorted from them (not recorded which). This receptor was obtained from an adult who had mild COVID-19 (a few samples of this study predate the infection). Cell type and time point are not known. J is TRBJ2-7 and V is TRBV6-4, with TRBD1 identical over 10 bases. This CDR3 is CASSRTGGSLEQYF. CDR3 DNA: TGTGCCAGCAGTCGGACAGGGGGATCCCTCGAGCAGTACTTC.